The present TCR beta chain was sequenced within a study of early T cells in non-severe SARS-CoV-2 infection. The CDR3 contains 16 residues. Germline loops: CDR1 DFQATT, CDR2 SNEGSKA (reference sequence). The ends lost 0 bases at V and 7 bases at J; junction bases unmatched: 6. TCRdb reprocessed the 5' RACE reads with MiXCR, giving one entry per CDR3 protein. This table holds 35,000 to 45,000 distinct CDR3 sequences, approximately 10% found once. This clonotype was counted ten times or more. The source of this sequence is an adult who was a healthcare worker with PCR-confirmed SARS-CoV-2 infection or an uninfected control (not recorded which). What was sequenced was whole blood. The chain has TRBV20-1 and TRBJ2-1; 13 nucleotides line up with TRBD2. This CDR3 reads CSARDPGGLAGNEQFF. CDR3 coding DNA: TGCAGTGCTAGAGACCCAGGGGGACTAGCGGGGAATGAGCAGTTCTTC.